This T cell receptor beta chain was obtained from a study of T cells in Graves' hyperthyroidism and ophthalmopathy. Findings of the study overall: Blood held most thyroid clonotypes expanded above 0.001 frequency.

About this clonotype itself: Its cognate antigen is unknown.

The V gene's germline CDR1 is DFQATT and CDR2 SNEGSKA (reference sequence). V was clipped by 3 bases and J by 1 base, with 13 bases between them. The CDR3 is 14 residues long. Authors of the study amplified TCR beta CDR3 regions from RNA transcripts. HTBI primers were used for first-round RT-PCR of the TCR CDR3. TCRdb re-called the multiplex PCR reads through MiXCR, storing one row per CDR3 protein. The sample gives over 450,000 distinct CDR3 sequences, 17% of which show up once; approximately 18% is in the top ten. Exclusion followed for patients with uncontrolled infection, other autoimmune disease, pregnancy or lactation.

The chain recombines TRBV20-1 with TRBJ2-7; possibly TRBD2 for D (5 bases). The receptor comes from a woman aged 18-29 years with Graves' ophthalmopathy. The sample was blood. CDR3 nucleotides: TGCAGTGCTAGCCCCCGGGAACCATCCTACGAGCAGTACTTC. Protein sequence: CSASPREPSYEQYF.